This TCR beta chain is drawn from a study of post-analysis software for immune sequencing data. The study's findings and limits: Under the F measure, samples that were prepared in one batch clustered strongly together. Patients carried roughly 5 TRBV segments more frequently than controls did, and TRBV5-6, TRBV5-1 and TRBV20-1 were among them.

This clonotype showed up just a few times. Its target is unknown. TCR beta cDNA libraries included unique molecular identifiers. A single record per CDR3 protein comes from TCRdb applying MiXCR to the PCR reads. The data hold roughly 870,000 distinct CDR3 sequences, with around 50% observed a single time. The CDR3 is 13 amino acids. CDR1 is SGHRS, CDR2 YFSETQ, per germline. Trimming removed 0 bases at V and 6 bases at J, with 10 bases between. The source is a girl aged 10 to 17 with multiple sclerosis. Sequenced input: blood. V is TRBV5-1 and J is TRBJ2-7; TRBD1 or TRBD2 may be the D gene (5 bases each). The CDR3 spells CASSLEVGTEQYF. The CDR3 DNA reads as TGCGCCAGCAGCTTGGAGGTTGGGACCGAGCAGTACTTC.